Detailed here is one T cell receptor beta chain. Its matching antigen is unknown. The people who gave samples were healthy Caucasians from Russia, aged roughly 6 to 100. This sample was included in a study of blood T cells in healthy people across ages. Whole-study findings and limits: Researchers judged that diversity estimates from one million T cells fell short of true values.

The second PCR ran about 7 to 12 cycles with a sample-barcoded 5' primer and J-beta primers. A template-switch adaptor containing 12 random nucleotides labeled each cDNA molecule. TCRdb ran MiXCR on the 5' RACE reads and lists one entry per CDR3 protein. The repertoire holds just over 800,000 distinct CDR3 sequences, with under 80% as singletons. Sample: blood. The sequence came from a man aged 30 to 45 in good health.

The CDR3 loop reads CASSGSYSSGGSTDTQYF. The DNA for the CDR3 is TGTGCCAGCAGCGGTTCCTATTCTAGCGGGGGGAGCACAGATACGCAGTATTTT. The chain employs TRBV9 and TRBJ2-3; 11 bases align to TRBD2. CDR3 length: 18 amino acids. The junction had 9 bases not matched to a gene; V was cut back by 3 bases and J by 0 bases. Germline CDR1 reads SGDLS; CDR2 reads YYNGEE.